This T cell receptor (beta chain) is from a study of post-analysis software for immune sequencing data. Study summary: Relapsing-remitting, secondary progressive and progressive-relapsing forms made up the multiple sclerosis disease courses.

The TCR beta cDNA libraries carried unique molecular identifiers. T cells numbering roughly 1 to 10 million yielded 450,000 to 500,000 cDNA molecules. TCRdb passed the PCR reads through MiXCR, listing each CDR3 protein once. The data show 430,000 or so distinct CDR3 sequences, with approximately 42% seen just once and less than 8% held by the top ten. A remark on this clonotype: Its antigen is currently unknown.

Study results and caveats: About five TRBV segments were more frequent in patients than controls; TRBV5-6, TRBV5-1 and TRBV20-1 belonged to this group. Co-batched samples clustered tightly together by F measure.

Trimming left V 3 bases short and J 6 bases short, with 15 bases between. The CDR3 is 16 amino acids. CDR1 LNHDA and CDR2 SQIVND come from the germline V gene (reference sequence). The sequence was obtained from a girl aged 2-10 years with multiple sclerosis. Sequencing was carried out using blood. The chain has TRBV19 and TRBJ1-6, with D unclear. As DNA, the CDR3 is TGTGCCAGTAGTATGTTGGGAGTCACTTTTAATTCACCCCTCCACTTT. This translates into CASSMLGVTFNSPLHF. The full variable domain, in which reference TRBV19 and TRBJ1-6 provide the parts outside the CDR3, is DGGITQSPKYLFRKEGQNVTLSCEQNLNHDAMYWYRQDPGQGLRLIYYSQIVNDFQKGDIAEGYSVSREKKESFPLTVTSAQKNPTAFYLCASSMLGVTFNSPLHFGNGTRLTVT.